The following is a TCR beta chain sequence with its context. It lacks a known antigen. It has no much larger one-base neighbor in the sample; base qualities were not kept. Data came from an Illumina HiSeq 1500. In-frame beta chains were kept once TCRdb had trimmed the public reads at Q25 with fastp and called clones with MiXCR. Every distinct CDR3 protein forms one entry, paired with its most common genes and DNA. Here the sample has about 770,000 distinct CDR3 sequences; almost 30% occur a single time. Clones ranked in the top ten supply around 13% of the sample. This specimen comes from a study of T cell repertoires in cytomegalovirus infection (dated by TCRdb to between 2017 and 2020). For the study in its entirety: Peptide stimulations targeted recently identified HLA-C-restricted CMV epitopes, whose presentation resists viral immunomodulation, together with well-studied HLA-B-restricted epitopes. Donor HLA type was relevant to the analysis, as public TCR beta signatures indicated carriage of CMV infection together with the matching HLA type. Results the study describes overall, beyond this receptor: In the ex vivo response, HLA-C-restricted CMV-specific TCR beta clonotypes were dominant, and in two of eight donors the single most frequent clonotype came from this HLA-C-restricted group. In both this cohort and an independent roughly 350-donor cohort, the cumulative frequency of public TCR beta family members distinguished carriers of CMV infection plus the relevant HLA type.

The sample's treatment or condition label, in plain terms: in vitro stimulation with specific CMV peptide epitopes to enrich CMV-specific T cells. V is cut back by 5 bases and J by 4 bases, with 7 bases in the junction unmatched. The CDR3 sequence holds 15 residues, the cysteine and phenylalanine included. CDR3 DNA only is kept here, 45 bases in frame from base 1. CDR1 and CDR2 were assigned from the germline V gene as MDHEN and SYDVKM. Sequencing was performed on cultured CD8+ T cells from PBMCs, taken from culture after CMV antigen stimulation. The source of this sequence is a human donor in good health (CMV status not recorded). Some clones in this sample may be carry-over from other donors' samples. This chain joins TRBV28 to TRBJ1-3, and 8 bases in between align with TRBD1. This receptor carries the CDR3 CASSQGAARGNTIYF. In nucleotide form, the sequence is TGTGCCAGCAGTCAGGGGGCCGCGAGAGGAAACACCATATATTTT.